Below are 16 T cell receptor beta chains sequenced from a single sample in a study of T-cell memory formation after mild COVID-19. TCRdb passed the 5' RACE reads through MiXCR, listing each CDR3 protein once. The sample lists 350,000 to 450,000 distinct CDR3 sequences, around 30% occurring once. Sequencing input: PBMCs or a T cell subset sorted from them (not recorded which). Receptor source: an adult woman who had mild COVID-19 (a few samples of this study predate the infection). Cell type and time point are not known.

This clonotype turned up a few times. This chain links TRBV6-6 with TRBJ2-5; D ambiguous. V was cut by 2 bases and J by 5 bases, with 6 bases left in between. There are 12 residues in the CDR3. Germline CDR1 reads MNHNY; CDR2 reads SVGAGI (reference sequence). CDR3 nucleotides: TGTGCCAGCAGTTACCCGGAGGAGACCCAGTACTTC. Translated: CASSYPEETQYF.

This chain connects TRBV6-5 to TRBJ1-1, with a possible D match to TRBD1 (6 bases). The length of the CDR3 is 17 residues. Trimming removed 5 bases at V and 5 bases at J, with 24 bases between. Germline CDR1 and CDR2: MNHEY and SVGAGI. This chain's CDR3 is CASSRGPRDKRKTEAFF. DNA of the CDR3: TGTGCCAGCAGTCGGGGACCCAGGGACAAAAGGAAAACTGAAGCTTTCTTT.

The chain recombines TRBV6-5 with TRBJ2-7; D is perhaps TRBD2 (6 bases). Germline CDR1 and CDR2: MNHEY and SVGAGI. The CDR3 runs 15 residues. V lost 5 bases and J 2 bases, leaving 16 bases between the germline ends. The CDR3 here is CASSPMTGVPYEQYF. DNA of the CDR3: TGTGCCAGCAGTCCTATGACGGGAGTACCCTACGAGCAGTACTTC.

This rearrangement joins TRBV7-6 to TRBJ2-1, with D maybe TRBD2 (5 bases). This CDR3 is 14 amino acids long. V dropped 5 bases and J dropped 4 bases, with 12 bases sitting between them. Germline CDR1 reads SGHVS; CDR2 reads FNYEAQ. CDR3 amino acids: CASSPYEGYNEQFF. CDR3 nucleotide sequence: TGTGCCAGCAGCCCCTACGAGGGTTACAATGAGCAGTTCTTC. The variable domain in full, completed from reference TRBV7-6 and TRBJ2-1, reads GAGVSQSPRYKVTKRGQDVALRCDPISGHVSLYWYRQALGQGPEFLTYFNYEAQQDKSGLPNDRFSAERPEGSISTLTIQRTEQRDSAMYRCASSPYEGYNEQFFGPGTRLTVL.

In this sample, this clonotype turned up a few times. CDR3 coding DNA: TGTGCCAGCAGCTTAGCAACATATTCCGGGACAGTCGACAATGAGCAGTTCTTC. As protein: CASSLATYSGTVDNEQFF. The V and J genes are TRBV7-9 and TRBJ2-1; 7 bases map to TRBD1. Germline V gene lookup returns CDR1 SEHNR and CDR2 FQNEAQ (reference sequence). The CDR3 covers 18 residues. Germline trimming cut 0 bases from V and 5 bases from J; bases unmatched to any gene: 13.

This chain joins TRBV10-1 and TRBJ2-1; unclear D gene. Germline CDR1 reads WNHNN; CDR2 reads SYGVQD (reference sequence). The CDR3 has 10 residues. The V and J ends lost 3 bases and 9 bases respectively, with 3 bases between them. The CDR3 sequence: CASSESEQFF. CDR3 bases: TGCGCCAGCAGTGAAAGTGAGCAGTTCTTC.

The chain carries TRBV7-2 and TRBJ1-2; tentatively, D is TRBD1 (6 bases). The CDR3 spans 16 residues. The germline gives CDR1 SGHTA, CDR2 FQGNSA. Between the trimmed V and J ends, which lost 1 base and 4 bases, there was a span of 16 bases. The CDR3 bases are TGTGCCAGCAGCTTAGTGGGCAGGGGTACGGTCTATGGCTACACCTTC. As protein: CASSLVGRGTVYGYTF.

The table lists this clonotype with a few counts. The chain combines TRBV14 with TRBJ2-2, with 8 bases fitting TRBD1. Trimming took 2 bases from V and 1 from J; bases not matched to a gene: 9. Germline values: CDR1 SGHDN, CDR2 FVKESK. The CDR3 spans 18 residues. The DNA of the CDR3 is TGTGCCAGCAGCCAAAAGTGGGGGACAGGCTGGAACACCGGGGAGCTGTTTTTT. Translated, it gives CASSQKWGTGWNTGELFF.

The V call is TRBV12-3 or TRBV12-4, the J call TRBJ1-1; weak D call: TRBD1 (6 bases). Trimming removed 5 bases at V and 10 bases at J, with 14 bases between. The CDR3 totals 12 residues. Here the CDR3 reads CASSPADSTAFF. Written as DNA, the CDR3 is TGTGCCAGCAGTCCAGCGGACAGTACAGCTTTCTTT.

This clonotype was found a few times. The chain carries TRBV5-6 and TRBJ2-3; 13 bases align to TRBD2. This CDR3 comprises 18 residues. CDR1 and CDR2 from the germline V gene are SGHDT and YYEEEE. V lost 4 bases, J lost 0 bases, and 8 bases stayed unmatched. The CDR3 DNA is TGTGCCAGCAGCGGGTGGGGACTAGCGGGACCTAGCACAGATACGCAGTATTTT. Residues: CASSGWGLAGPSTDTQYF.

The V and J genes are TRBV20-1 and TRBJ2-7, with D uncertain. The CDR3 contains 14 residues. The germline gives CDR1 DFQATT, CDR2 SNEGSKA (reference sequence). The V gene lost 3 bases and the J gene lost 4 bases, with 16 bases spanning the gap. CDR3 amino acids: CSARWQAKGYEQYF. CDR3 DNA sequence: TGCAGTGCTAGGTGGCAGGCCAAGGGATACGAGCAGTACTTC.

The V gene is TRBV20-1, the J gene TRBJ1-2, with no clear D. This CDR3 region has 11 residues. Trimming shortened V by 0 bases and J by 14 bases, and 13 bases separated the two germline ends. Germline values: CDR1 DFQATT, CDR2 SNEGSKA (reference sequence). The CDR3 DNA sequence: TGCAGTGCTAGAGATCCCCCGGACTTTACCTTC. As protein: CSARDPPDFTF.

The V and J genes are TRBV5-4 and TRBJ2-5, with D possibly TRBD2 on 6 matching bases. The CDR3 extends over 18 amino acids. Trimming cost V 0 bases and J 5 bases, with 23 bases left between them. The germline V gene encodes CDR1 SGHNT and CDR2 YYREEE (reference sequence). As DNA, the CDR3 is TGTGCCAGCAGCTTGGGTATTCCGCGGGGAAGGACGGTGGAGACCCAGTACTTC. Protein: CASSLGIPRGRTVETQYF.

A few counts support this clonotype. The chain joins TRBV7-9 to TRBJ2-1; tentative D call: TRBD1 (6 bases). The CDR3 consists of 13 residues. Trimming took off 3 bases at V and 6 bases at J, with 9 bases between the two ends. CDR1 and CDR2 from the germline V gene are SEHNR and FQNEAQ (reference sequence). The CDR3 DNA is TGTGCCAGCAGCTTCCAACAGGGCAATGAGCAGTTCTTC. As protein: CASSFQQGNEQFF.

This clonotype was detected only a few times. V usage is TRBV5-1 and J usage is TRBJ1-1; D gene uncertain. Germline V CDR1 and CDR2: SGHRS, YFSETQ. There are 15 residues in the CDR3. Trimming shortened V by 0 bases and J by 4 bases, and 13 bases separated the two germline ends. The CDR3 bases are TGCGCCAGCAGCTTGGGTTATACGCGATTCACTGAAGCTTTCTTT. This codes for CASSLGYTRFTEAFF.

The V gene is TRBV12-3 or TRBV12-4, the J gene TRBJ1-1; D uncertain. The CDR3 spans 13 residues. V lost 7 bases to trimming and J lost 0 bases, with 9 bases between them. The CDR3 DNA is TGTGCCAGCACCGGTCCCTTGAACACTGAAGCTTTCTTT. Translation: CASTGPLNTEAFF.